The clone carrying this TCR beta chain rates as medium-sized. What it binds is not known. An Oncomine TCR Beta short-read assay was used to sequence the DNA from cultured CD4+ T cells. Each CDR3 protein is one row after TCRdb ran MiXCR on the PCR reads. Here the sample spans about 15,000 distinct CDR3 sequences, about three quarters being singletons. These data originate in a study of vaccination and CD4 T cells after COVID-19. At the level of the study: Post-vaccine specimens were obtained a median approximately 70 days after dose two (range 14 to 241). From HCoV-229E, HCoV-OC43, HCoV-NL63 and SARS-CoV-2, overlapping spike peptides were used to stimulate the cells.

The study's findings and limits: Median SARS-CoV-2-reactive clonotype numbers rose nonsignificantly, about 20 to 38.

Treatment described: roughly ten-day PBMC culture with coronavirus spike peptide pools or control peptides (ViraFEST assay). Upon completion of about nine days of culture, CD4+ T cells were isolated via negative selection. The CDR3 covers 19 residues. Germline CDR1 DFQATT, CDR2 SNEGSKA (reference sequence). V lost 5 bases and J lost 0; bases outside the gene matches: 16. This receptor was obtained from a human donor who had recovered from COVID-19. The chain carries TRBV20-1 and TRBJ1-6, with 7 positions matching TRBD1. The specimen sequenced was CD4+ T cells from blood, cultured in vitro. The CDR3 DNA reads TGCAGTGCTCCACAGGGGACAAGTCCCAGAAGCTCCTATAATTCACCCCTCCACTTT. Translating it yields CSAPQGTSPRSSYNSPLHF.